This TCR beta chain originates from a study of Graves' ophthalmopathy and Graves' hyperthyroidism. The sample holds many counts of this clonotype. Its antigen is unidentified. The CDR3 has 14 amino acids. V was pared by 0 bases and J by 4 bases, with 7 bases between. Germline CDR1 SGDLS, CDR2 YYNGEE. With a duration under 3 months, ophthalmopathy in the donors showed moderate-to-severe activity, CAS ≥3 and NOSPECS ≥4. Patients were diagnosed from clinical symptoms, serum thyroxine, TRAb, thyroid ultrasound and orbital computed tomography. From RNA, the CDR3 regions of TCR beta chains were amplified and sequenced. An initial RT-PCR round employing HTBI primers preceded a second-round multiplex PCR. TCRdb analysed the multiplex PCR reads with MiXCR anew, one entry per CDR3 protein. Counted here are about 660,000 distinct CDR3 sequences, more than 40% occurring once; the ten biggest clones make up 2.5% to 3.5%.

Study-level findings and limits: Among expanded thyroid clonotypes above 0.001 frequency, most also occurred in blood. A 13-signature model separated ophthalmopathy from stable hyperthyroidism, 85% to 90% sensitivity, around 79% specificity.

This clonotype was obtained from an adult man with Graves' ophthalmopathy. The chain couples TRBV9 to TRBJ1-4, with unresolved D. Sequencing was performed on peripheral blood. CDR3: CASSVDPHNEKLFF. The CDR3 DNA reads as TGTGCCAGCAGCGTAGACCCCCATAATGAAAAACTGTTTTTT.